This T cell receptor beta chain comes out of a study of T cells in Graves' hyperthyroidism and ophthalmopathy. Amplification targeted TCR beta CDR3 regions from RNA transcripts. TCR CDR3 regions were first amplified by RT-PCR with HTBI primers. TCRdb used MiXCR to reprocess the multiplex PCR reads, holding one entry per CDR3 protein. The sample contains around 700,000 distinct CDR3 sequences, around 20% of which appear only once. V was pared by 8 bases and J by 1 base, with 14 bases between. The CDR3 has 14 residues. Germline loops: CDR1 SEHNR, CDR2 FQNEAQ (reference sequence). Reasons for excluding patients were uncontrolled infection, other autoimmune disease, pregnancy or lactation. Clinical symptoms, serum thyroxine and TRAb, thyroid ultrasound and orbital computed tomography were used for the diagnoses. PBMCs came from more than 9 ml fresh peripheral blood.

Sequencing was performed on blood. This TCR came from a woman in her forties or fifties with Graves' hyperthyroidism that later progressed to Graves' ophthalmopathy. The rearrangement joins TRBV7-9 to TRBJ1-1; TRBD1 might be the D (6 bases). The CDR3 DNA reads as TGTGCCAGCGGGCCTGGACAGCAGAACACTGAAGCTTTCTTT. It translates to CASGPGQQNTEAFF.